A single TCR beta chain is shown here with its context. These data belong to a study of control samples from healthy donors and cancer patients. The CDR3 is 13 amino acids. The ends were cut back, 8 bases at V and 3 bases at J, with 11 bases in the middle. Sequencing used immunoSEQ multiplex PCR; TCRdb keeps in-frame clones, though not all of them. The table has tens of thousands of clones, 94% seen once. This clonotype was obtained from a man in his thirties or forties in good health. The sample taken for sequencing was blood. The J gene is TRBJ1-3, the V gene TRBV12-3 or TRBV12-4; D not resolved. The CDR3 loop is CASCSVDGNTIYF. The CDR3 DNA reads TGTGCCAGCTGTTCAGTAGATGGAAACACCATATATTTT.